What follows are 17 T cell receptor beta chains derived from one specimen sequenced in a study of T cell responses to AZD1222 COVID-19 vaccine. Repertoires were generated with immunoSEQ multiplex PCR, while TCRdb's copy carries only in-frame clones and drops some. This table holds around 140,000 clones, around 90% found once. The source material was peripheral blood, sampled on day 0 of AZD1222 vaccination. These receptors were collected from an adult in good health.

The V and J genes are TRBV11-3 and TRBJ1-6; 9 bases are shared with TRBD1. In germline, CDR1 is SGHNT, CDR2 YENEEA. The trim removed 5 bases at V and 6 bases at J, leaving 2 bases unmatched. The CDR3 runs to 14 residues. CDR3 protein: CASSPDRGNSPLHF. DNA of the CDR3: TGTGCCAGCAGCCCGGACAGGGGTAATTCACCCCTCCACTTT.

This clone showed up just once. Here the CDR3 DNA reads TGTGCCTGGAGTGGGGCGCGGGGCCGCCTCCTAGGTGAGCAGTTCTTC. This encodes CAWSGARGRLLGEQFF. The V call is TRBV30, the J call TRBJ2-1; weak D call: TRBD2 (6 bases). From germline, CDR1 is GTSNPN and CDR2 SVGIG (reference sequence). This CDR3 has 16 residues. V was shortened by 1 base and J by 9 bases, with 22 bases between the two germline ends.

The chain carries TRBV7-8 and TRBJ1-2; D may be TRBD1 (5 bases). Trimming removed 5 bases at V and 1 base at J, with 8 bases between. CDR1 is SGHVS and CDR2 is FQNEAQ in the germline V gene. The CDR3 extends over 13 amino acids. CDR3 coding DNA: TGTGCCAGCAGCCGGGACGTTAACTATGGCTACACCTTC. It translates to CASSRDVNYGYTF. The full variable domain, its missing parts supplied by reference TRBV7-8 and TRBJ1-2, is GAGVSQSPRYKVAKRGQDVALRCDPISGHVSLFWYQQALGQGPEFLTYFQNEAQLDKSGLPSDRFFAERPEGSVSTLKIQRTQQEDSAVYLCASSRDVNYGYTFGSGTRLTVV.

The V call is TRBV4-2, the J call TRBJ2-2, with D maybe TRBD2 (7 bases). This CDR3 region has 15 residues. Germline loops: CDR1 LGHNA, CDR2 YNFKEQ. V was cut by 4 bases and J by 8 bases, with 17 bases left in between. The CDR3, as DNA: TGTGCCAGCAGCCCCCAAGGGGGGGTTTCAGGGGAGCTGTTTTTT. Its translation: CASSPQGGVSGELFF.

V usage is TRBV7-8 and J usage is TRBJ2-2; the D gene could be TRBD1 or TRBD2 (6 bases each). The ends were cut back, 2 bases at V and 7 bases at J, with 17 bases in the middle. The germline V gene has CDR1 SGHVS and CDR2 FQNEAQ. The CDR3 loop spans 16 amino acids. The CDR3 spells CASSLLVSGAGGELFF. CDR3 in DNA: TGTGCCAGCAGCTTATTAGTTTCGGGGGCCGGCGGGGAGCTGTTTTTT.

In this sample, this clone turned up once. V and J are TRBV19 and TRBJ2-7, with TRBD2 matching over 12 bases. Germline V gives CDR1 LNHDA, CDR2 SQIVND (reference sequence). CDR3 size: 17 residues. Germline trimming cut 1 base from V and 3 bases from J; bases unmatched to any gene: 7. As DNA, the CDR3 is TGTGCCAGTAGTATAGCCTCACTAGCGGGGGGCAACTACGAGCAGTACTTC. The encoded protein is CASSIASLAGGNYEQYF.

This sequence joins TRBV6-2 or TRBV6-3 and TRBJ1-5, with D perhaps TRBD1 (5 bases). The CDR3 totals 12 residues. Germline CDR1 and CDR2: MNHEY and SVGEGT. Deletions cut 2 bases from V and 9 bases from J, with 8 bases between. CDR3 residues: CASSYPGGPQHF. The CDR3 DNA follows: TGTGCCAGCAGTTACCCGGGGGGGCCCCAGCATTTT.

The CDR3 region has the DNA TGTGCCAGCTCGAACACTGAAGCTTTCTTT. Translated: CASSNTEAFF. This chain links TRBV14 with TRBJ1-1; the D is unclear. Deletions cut 8 bases from V and 1 base from J, with 2 bases between. The CDR3 has 10 residues. CDR1 is SGHDN, CDR2 FVKESK, per germline. Combining the CDR3 with reference TRBV14 and TRBJ1-1 gives the whole variable domain EAGVTQFPSHSVIEKGQTVTLRCDPISGHDNLYWYRRVMGKEIKFLLHFVKESKQDESGMPNNRFLAERTGGTYSTLKVQPAELEDSGVYFCASSNTEAFFGQGTRLTVV.

The chain combines TRBV2 with TRBJ1-1, with D uncertain. The CDR3 covers 14 residues. Trimming took off 6 bases at V and 0 bases at J, with 11 bases between the two ends. Germline-derived CDR1 and CDR2 are SNHLY and FYNNEI. The CDR3 reads CASSSQGVNTEAFF. The CDR3 region has the DNA TGTGCCAGCAGCTCACAAGGCGTGAACACTGAAGCTTTCTTT.

The chain combines TRBV6-5 with TRBJ1-2; D unresolved. Trimming pared 6 bases from V and 4 bases from J, leaving 18 bases between. CDR3 size: 15 residues. CDR1 MNHEY and CDR2 SVGAGI come from the germline V gene. CDR3 nucleotides: TGTGCCAGCAGGCTCGGACCCCTCATGAGCTATGGCTACACCTTC. Amino acid sequence: CASRLGPLMSYGYTF.

This chain uses TRBV6-5 with TRBJ2-7, with D possibly TRBD1 on 5 matching bases. CDR3 length: 14 amino acids. The V end lost 2 bases, the J end lost 1 base, and 9 bases lay between the germline ends. Germline lookup yields CDR1 MNHEY and CDR2 SVGAGI. CDR3 region: CASSYRGSSYEQYF. CDR3 DNA: TGTGCCAGCAGTTACAGGGGCAGTTCCTACGAGCAGTACTTC.

This clone occurred once. The chain is built from TRBV30 and TRBJ1-2, with D possibly being TRBD1 (6 bases). V lost 0 bases and J 8 bases, leaving 16 bases between the germline ends. The length of the CDR3 is 14 residues. In germline, CDR1 is GTSNPN, CDR2 SVGIG (reference sequence). This CDR3 is CAWSVPKGGLGYTF. The CDR3 nucleotides read TGTGCCTGGAGTGTACCGAAGGGGGGCCTCGGCTACACCTTC.

This clone has just a few counts. This chain uses TRBV7-3 with TRBJ1-1, with 8 bases matching TRBD1. V lost 2 bases, J lost 1 base, and 3 bases stayed unmatched. The CDR3 is 15 residues long. CDR1 and CDR2 from the germline V gene are SGHTA and FQGTGA. The CDR3 loop reads CASSLLGTGNTEAFF. CDR3 coding DNA: TGTGCCAGCAGCTTATTGGGGACAGGGAACACTGAAGCTTTCTTT.

This clone was found a few times. The chain carries TRBV30 and TRBJ1-5, with TRBD1 as a possible D gene (6 bases). This CDR3 has 13 amino acids. CDR1 is GTSNPN and CDR2 is SVGIG in the germline V gene (reference sequence). Trimming pared 7 bases from V and 2 bases from J, leaving 12 bases between. The CDR3 spells CASRGTGNQPQHF. For the CDR3, the DNA is TGTGCCTCCAGGGGAACTGGCAATCAGCCCCAGCATTTT.

V gene TRBV6-5 combines with J gene TRBJ2-5; D is perhaps TRBD1 or TRBD2 (6 bases each). The CDR3 has 15 amino acids. V shed 2 bases and J shed 1 base, with 11 bases lying between them. Germline CDR1 and CDR2: MNHEY and SVGAGI. CDR3 protein: CASSYGGGPQETQYF. The CDR3 DNA reads as TGTGCCAGCAGTTACGGTGGGGGGCCCCAAGAGACCCAGTACTTC.

The CDR3 DNA sequence: TGTGCCTGGAGAAGGGGAGCCAGTGGGCTAGCAGGGGGGGAGACCCAGTACTTC. It codes for CAWRRGASGLAGGETQYF. This sequence joins TRBV30 and TRBJ2-5, with a weak D call TRBD1 (7 bases). From germline, CDR1 is GTSNPN and CDR2 SVGIG (reference sequence). The CDR3 has 18 residues. The V end was cut by 3 bases, the J end by 5 bases, with 28 bases between.

V usage is TRBV6-2 or TRBV6-3 and J usage is TRBJ1-2; no clear D. V was shortened by 0 bases and J by 8 bases, with 13 bases between the two germline ends. CDR1 and CDR2 from the germline V gene are MNHEY and SVGEGT. This CDR3 is 14 amino acids long. The CDR3 region is CASSYSTGARGYTF. CDR3 DNA: TGTGCCAGCAGTTACTCGACTGGAGCACGAGGCTACACCTTC.